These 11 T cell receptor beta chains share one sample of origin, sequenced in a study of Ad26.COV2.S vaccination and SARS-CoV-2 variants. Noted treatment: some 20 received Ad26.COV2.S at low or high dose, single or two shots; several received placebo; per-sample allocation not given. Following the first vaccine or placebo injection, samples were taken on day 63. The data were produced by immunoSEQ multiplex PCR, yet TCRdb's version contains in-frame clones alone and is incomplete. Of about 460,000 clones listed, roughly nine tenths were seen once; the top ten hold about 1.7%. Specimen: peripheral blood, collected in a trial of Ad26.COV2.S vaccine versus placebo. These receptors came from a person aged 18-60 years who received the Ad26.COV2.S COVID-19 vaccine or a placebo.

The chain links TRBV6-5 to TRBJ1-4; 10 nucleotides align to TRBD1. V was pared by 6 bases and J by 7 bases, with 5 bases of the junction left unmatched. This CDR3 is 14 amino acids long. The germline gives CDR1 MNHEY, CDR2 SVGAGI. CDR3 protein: CASRTGQGFEKLFF. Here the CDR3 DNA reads TGTGCCAGCAGAACGGGACAGGGGTTTGAAAAACTGTTTTTT.

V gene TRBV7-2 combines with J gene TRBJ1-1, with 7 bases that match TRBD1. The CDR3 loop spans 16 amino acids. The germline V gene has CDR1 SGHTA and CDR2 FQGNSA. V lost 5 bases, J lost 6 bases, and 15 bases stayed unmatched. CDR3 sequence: CASSPKTGQTFPEAFF. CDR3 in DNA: TGTGCCAGCAGCCCGAAAACGGGACAGACTTTCCCTGAAGCTTTCTTT.

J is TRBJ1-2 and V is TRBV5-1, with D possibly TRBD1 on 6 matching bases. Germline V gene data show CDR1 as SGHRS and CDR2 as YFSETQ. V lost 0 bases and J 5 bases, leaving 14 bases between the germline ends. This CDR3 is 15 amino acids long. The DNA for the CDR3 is TGCGCCAGCAGCTTGGGGCCGGGACAAAGATATGGCTACACCTTC. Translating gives CASSLGPGQRYGYTF.

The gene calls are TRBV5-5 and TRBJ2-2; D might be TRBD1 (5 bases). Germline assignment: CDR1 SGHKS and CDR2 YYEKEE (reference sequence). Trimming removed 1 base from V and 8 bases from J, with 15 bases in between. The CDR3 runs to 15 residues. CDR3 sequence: CASSLLWQGSGELFF. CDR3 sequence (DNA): TGTGCCAGCAGCTTGCTCTGGCAGGGCAGTGGGGAGCTGTTTTTT.

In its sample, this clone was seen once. CDR3 in DNA: TGTGCCAGCAGCTACACCGGGACTAGCAGATCAGATACGCAGTATTTT. It specifies CASSYTGTSRSDTQYF. The chain combines TRBV4-2 with TRBJ2-3; TRBD2 matches 9 bases. Germline CDR1 reads LGHNA; CDR2 reads YNFKEQ. This CDR3 has 16 amino acids. The trim removed 5 bases at V and 4 bases at J, leaving 10 bases unmatched.

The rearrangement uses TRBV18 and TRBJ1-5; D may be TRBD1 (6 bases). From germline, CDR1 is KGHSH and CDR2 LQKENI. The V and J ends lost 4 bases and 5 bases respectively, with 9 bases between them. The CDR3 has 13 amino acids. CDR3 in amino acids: CASSRQDHQPQHF. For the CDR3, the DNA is TGTGCCAGCTCACGACAGGACCATCAGCCCCAGCATTTT.

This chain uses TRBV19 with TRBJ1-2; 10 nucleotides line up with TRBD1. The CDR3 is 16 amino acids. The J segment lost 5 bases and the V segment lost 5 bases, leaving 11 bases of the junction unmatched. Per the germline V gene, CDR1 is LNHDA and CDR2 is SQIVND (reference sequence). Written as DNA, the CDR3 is TGTGCCAGTAGTTCCCCGGACAGGGGGGGTTCATATGGCTACACCTTC. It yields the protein CASSSPDRGGSYGYTF. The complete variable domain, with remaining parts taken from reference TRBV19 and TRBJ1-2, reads DGGITQSPKYLFRKEGQNVTLSCEQNLNHDAMYWYRQDPGQGLRLIYYSQIVNDFQKGDIAEGYSVSREKKESFPLTVTSAQKNPTAFYLCASSSPDRGGSYGYTFGSGTRLTVV.

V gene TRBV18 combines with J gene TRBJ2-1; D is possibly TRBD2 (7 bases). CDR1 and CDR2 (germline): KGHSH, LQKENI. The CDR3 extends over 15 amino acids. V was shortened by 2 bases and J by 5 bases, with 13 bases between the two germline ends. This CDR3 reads CASSPIRGDNNEQFF. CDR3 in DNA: TGTGCCAGCTCACCAATACGGGGGGACAACAATGAGCAGTTCTTC. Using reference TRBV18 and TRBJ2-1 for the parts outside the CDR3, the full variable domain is NAGVMQNPRHLVRRRGQEARLRCSPMKGHSHVYWYRQLPEEGLKFMVYLQKENIIDESGMPKERFSAEFPKEGPSILRIQQVVRGDSAAYFCASSPIRGDNNEQFFGPGTRLTVL.

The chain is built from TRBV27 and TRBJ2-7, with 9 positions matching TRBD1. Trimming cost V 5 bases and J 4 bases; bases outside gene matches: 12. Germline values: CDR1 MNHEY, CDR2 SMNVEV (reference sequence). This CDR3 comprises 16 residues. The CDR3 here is CASSPYRQGVLYEQYF. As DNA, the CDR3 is TGTGCCAGCAGTCCCTACCGACAGGGGGTATTGTACGAGCAGTACTTC.

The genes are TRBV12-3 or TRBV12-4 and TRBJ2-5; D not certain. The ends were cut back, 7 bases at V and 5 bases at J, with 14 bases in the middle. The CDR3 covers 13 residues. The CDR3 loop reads CASTTTASETQYF. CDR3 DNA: TGTGCCAGCACGACGACTGCGTCGGAGACCCAGTACTTC.

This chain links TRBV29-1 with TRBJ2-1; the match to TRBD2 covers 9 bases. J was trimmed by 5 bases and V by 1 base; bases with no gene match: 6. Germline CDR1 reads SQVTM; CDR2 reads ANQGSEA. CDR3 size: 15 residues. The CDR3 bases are TGCAGCGTTGAAGGCGGGAGGGCCAGCCACAATGAGCAGTTCTTC. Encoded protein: CSVEGGRASHNEQFF.